One sample yielded the 8 T cell receptor beta chains listed below, sequenced in a study of technical replicates of blood from several donors. Repertoires were generated with immunoSEQ multiplex PCR, while TCRdb's copy carries only in-frame clones and drops some. Among more than 90,000 clones listed, approximately 95% were seen once. The sample taken for sequencing was T cells isolated from PBMCs. These receptors all come from a human donor in good health.

The rearrangement joins TRBV7-9 to TRBJ1-2; TRBD1 matches 9 bases. CDR3 size: 16 residues. CDR1 SEHNR and CDR2 FQNEAQ come from the germline V gene (reference sequence). V shed 5 bases and J 2 bases; nucleotides not matched to a gene: 9. As DNA, the CDR3 is TGTGCCAGCAGCCCGAAAAGGGACAGGGTAAACTATGGCTACACCTTC. Translated: CASSPKRDRVNYGYTF.

CDR3 DNA sequence: TGCGCCAGCAGCTTGGCCGGGATATCCTCCTACGAGCAGTACTTC. It codes for CASSLAGISSYEQYF. The chain combines TRBV5-1 with TRBJ2-7; the D gene is possibly TRBD2 (5 bases). The CDR3 contains 15 residues. V dropped 0 bases and J dropped 0 bases, with 10 bases sitting between them. Germline assignment: CDR1 SGHRS and CDR2 YFSETQ.

The V and J genes are TRBV11-3 and TRBJ2-2; weak D call: TRBD1 (6 bases). Germline V gene lookup returns CDR1 SGHNT and CDR2 YENEEA. Trimming stripped 0 bases from V and 17 bases from J, with 13 bases between. CDR3 length: 12 amino acids. CDR3 DNA sequence: TGTGCCAGCAGCTTAGAACAGGGTGGCGCATTTTTT. It is translated as CASSLEQGGAFF.

This chain joins TRBV6-5 and TRBJ1-6; tentatively, D is TRBD1 (5 bases). This CDR3 has 15 amino acids. Germline lookup yields CDR1 MNHEY and CDR2 SVGAGI. V was clipped by 5 bases and J by 10 bases, with 18 bases between them. The CDR3 loop is CASSRAGPRQSPLHF. The CDR3 nucleotides are TGTGCCAGCAGTCGGGCTGGCCCGAGACAGTCACCCCTCCACTTT.

This clone was counted only a few times. V and J are TRBV7-9 and TRBJ1-1, with TRBD1 identical over 7 bases. From germline, CDR1 is SEHNR and CDR2 FQNEAQ (reference sequence). Trimming cost V 7 bases and J 1 base; bases outside gene matches: 3. The CDR3 contains 13 residues. The CDR3 region is CASTGQENTEAFF. In nucleotides, the CDR3 is TGTGCCAGCACCGGACAGGAGAACACTGAAGCTTTCTTT. Full variable domain (outside the CDR3, taken from reference TRBV7-9 and TRBJ1-1): DTGVSQNPRHKITKRGQNVTFRCDPISEHNRLYWYRQTLGQGPEFLTYFQNEAQLEKSRLLSDRFSAERPKGSFSTLEIQRTEQGDSAMYLCASTGQENTEAFFGQGTRLTVV.

V gene TRBV4-1 combines with J gene TRBJ1-1; 8 bases map to TRBD1. Germline-derived CDR1 and CDR2 are MGHRA and YSYEKL. J was trimmed by 3 bases and V by 5 bases; bases with no gene match: 8. The CDR3 runs to 15 residues. CDR3 sequence reads: CASSSEQGDDTEAFF. The CDR3, as DNA: TGCGCCAGCAGCTCCGAACAGGGGGATGACACTGAAGCTTTCTTT.

The chain employs TRBV6-1 and TRBJ1-1; possibly TRBD1 for D (5 bases). Germline assignment: CDR1 MNHNS and CDR2 SASEGT. CDR3 length: 13 amino acids. Deletions cut 3 bases from V and 1 base from J, with 6 bases between. CDR3 coding DNA: TGTGCCAGCAGTGACGGGGGGAACACTGAAGCTTTCTTT. It codes for CASSDGGNTEAFF.

CDR3 loop: CASSGNPRNTIYF. CDR3 DNA: TGTGCCAGCTCCGGGAACCCACGAAACACCATATATTTT. The chain has TRBV28 and TRBJ1-3, with no clear D. CDR1 MDHEN and CDR2 SYDVKM come from the germline V gene. Trimming cost V 8 bases and J 5 bases, with 13 bases left between them. CDR3 size: 13 residues. Drawing the rest from reference TRBV28 and TRBJ1-3, the complete variable domain is DVKVTQSSRYLVKRTGEKVFLECVQDMDHENMFWYRQDPGLGLRLIYFSYDVKMKEKGDIPEGYSVSREKKERFSLILESASTNQTSMYLCASSGNPRNTIYFGEGSWLTVV.